This T cell receptor beta chain was documented in a study of graft-versus-host responses after intestinal transplantation. The overall study: Multivisceral, liver-intestinal, or isolated intestinal transplants were received by the recipients.

CDR3 length: 14 residues. CDR1 and CDR2 (germline): LNHNV, YYDKDF (reference sequence). V was cut by 5 bases and J by 3 bases, with 13 bases left in between. Sequencing used immunoSEQ multiplex PCR; TCRdb keeps in-frame clones, though not all of them. The repertoire holds roughly 92,000 clones, with about nine tenths as singletons. Points on this clone: Its antigen is not identified.

The sequence was collected from a human donor who was the organ donor for an intestinal transplant. J is TRBJ1-1 and V is TRBV15, with a weak D call TRBD1 (5 bases). The starting material was unstimulated CD4+ T cells sorted from spleen or lymph node cells, obtained before transplant. The CDR3, as DNA: TGTGCCACCAGCCCCGGTGGGGGGGACACTGAAGCTTTCTTT. Translating gives CATSPGGGDTEAFF.